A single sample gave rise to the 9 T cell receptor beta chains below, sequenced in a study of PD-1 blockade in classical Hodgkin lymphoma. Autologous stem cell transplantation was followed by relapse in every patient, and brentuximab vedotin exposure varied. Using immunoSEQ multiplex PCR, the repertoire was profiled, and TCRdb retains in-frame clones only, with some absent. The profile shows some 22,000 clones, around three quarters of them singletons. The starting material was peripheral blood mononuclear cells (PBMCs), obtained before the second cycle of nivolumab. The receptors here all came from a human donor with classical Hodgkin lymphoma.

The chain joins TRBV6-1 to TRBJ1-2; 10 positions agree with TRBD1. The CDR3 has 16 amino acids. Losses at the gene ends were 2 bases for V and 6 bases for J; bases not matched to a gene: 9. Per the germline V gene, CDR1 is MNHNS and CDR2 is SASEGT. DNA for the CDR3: TGTGCCAGCAGTGAAAGAACCGGGACAGGGGATGATGGCTACACCTTC. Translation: CASSERTGTGDDGYTF.

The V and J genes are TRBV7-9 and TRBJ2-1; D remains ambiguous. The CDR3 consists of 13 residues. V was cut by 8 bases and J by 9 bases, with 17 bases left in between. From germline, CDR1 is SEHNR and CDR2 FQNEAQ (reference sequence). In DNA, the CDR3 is TGTGCCAGCCCAAGCGAAAACGGCCCTGAGCAGTTCTTC. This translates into CASPSENGPEQFF.

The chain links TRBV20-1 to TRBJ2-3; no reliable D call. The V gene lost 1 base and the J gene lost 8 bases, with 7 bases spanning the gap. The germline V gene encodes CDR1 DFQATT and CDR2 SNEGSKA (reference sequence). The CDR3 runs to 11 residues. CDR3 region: CSARAEITQYF. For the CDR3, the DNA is TGCAGTGCTAGAGCCGAGATTACGCAGTATTTT.

For the CDR3, the DNA is TGTGCCAGCAGTTTGGAGGAGGTTTGGCGGGGGCGAGTTTGGCAGTACTTC. This encodes CASSLEEVWRGRVWQYF. J is TRBJ2-7 and V is TRBV28, with D possibly TRBD2 on 7 matching bases. V lost 3 bases, J lost 9 bases, and 27 bases lay in between. CDR1 and CDR2 (germline): MDHEN, SYDVKM. This CDR3 has 17 residues.

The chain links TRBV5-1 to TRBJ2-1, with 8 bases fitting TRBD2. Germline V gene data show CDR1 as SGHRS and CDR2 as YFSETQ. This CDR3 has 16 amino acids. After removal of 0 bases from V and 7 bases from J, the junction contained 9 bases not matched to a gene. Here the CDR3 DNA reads TGCGCCAGCAGCTTGGACGGGACTAGGGCCTTTAATGAGCAGTTCTTC. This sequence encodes CASSLDGTRAFNEQFF.

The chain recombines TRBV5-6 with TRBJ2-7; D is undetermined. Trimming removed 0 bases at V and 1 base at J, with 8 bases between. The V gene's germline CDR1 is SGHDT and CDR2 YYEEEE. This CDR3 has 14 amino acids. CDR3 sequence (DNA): TGTGCCAGCAGCTTGGTTCAGGTATCCTACGAGCAGTACTTC. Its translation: CASSLVQVSYEQYF.

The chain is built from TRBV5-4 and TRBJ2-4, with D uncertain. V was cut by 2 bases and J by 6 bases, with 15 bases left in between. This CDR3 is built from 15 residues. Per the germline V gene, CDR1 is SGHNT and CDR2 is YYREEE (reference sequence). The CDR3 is CASSFIQAGRNIQYF. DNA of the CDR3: TGTGCCAGCAGCTTTATCCAAGCCGGAAGAAACATTCAGTACTTC.

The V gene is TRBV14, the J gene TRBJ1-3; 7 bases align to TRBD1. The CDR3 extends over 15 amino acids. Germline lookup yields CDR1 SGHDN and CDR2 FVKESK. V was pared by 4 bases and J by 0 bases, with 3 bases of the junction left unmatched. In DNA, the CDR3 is TGTGCCAGCAGCCGGGACAGTTACTCTGGAAACACCATATATTTT. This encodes CASSRDSYSGNTIYF.

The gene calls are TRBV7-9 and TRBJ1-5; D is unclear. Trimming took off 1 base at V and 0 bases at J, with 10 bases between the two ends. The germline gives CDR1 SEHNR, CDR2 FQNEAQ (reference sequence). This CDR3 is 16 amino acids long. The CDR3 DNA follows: TGTGCCAGCAGCTTAGGAAGCTTACTTAGCAATCAGCCCCAGCATTTT. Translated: CASSLGSLLSNQPQHF.